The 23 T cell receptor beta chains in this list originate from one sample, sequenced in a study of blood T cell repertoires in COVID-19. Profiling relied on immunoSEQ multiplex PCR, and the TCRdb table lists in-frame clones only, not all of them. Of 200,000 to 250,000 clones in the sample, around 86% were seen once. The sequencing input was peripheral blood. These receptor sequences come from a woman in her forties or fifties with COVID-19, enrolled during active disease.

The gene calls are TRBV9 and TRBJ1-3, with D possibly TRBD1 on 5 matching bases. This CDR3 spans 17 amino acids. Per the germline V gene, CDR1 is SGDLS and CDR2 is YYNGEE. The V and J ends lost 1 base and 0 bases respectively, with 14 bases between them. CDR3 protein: CASSVSGGLSSGNTIYF. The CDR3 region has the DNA TGTGCCAGCAGCGTATCGGGGGGACTCAGCTCTGGAAACACCATATATTTT.

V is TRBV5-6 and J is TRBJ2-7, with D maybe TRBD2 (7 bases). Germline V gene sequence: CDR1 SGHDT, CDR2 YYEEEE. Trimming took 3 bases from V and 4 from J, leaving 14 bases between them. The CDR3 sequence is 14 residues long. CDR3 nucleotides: TGTGCCAGCAGCTCACAGGGAGCGGGGTACGAGCAGTACGTC. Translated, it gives CASSSQGAGYEQYV.

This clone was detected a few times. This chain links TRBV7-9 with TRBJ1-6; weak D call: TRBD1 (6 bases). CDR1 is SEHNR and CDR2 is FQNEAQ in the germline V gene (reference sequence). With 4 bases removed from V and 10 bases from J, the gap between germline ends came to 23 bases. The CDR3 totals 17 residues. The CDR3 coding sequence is TGTGCCAGCAGCTGGCCCACTACAGGGCGAAAGGGATCACCCCTCCACTTT. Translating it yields CASSWPTTGRKGSPLHF.

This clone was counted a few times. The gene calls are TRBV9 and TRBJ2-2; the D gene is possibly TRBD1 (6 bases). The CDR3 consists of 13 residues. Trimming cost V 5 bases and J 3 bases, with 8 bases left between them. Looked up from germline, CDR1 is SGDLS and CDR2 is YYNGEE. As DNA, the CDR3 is TGTGCCAGCAGGAAGGGGGACACCGGGGAGCTGTTTTTT. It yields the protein CASRKGDTGELFF. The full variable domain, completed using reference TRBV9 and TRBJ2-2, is DSGVTQTPKHLITATGQRVTLRCSPRSGDLSVYWYQQSLDQGLQFLIQYYNGEERAKGNILERFSAQQFPDLHSELNLSSLELGDSALYFCASRKGDTGELFFGEGSRLTVL.

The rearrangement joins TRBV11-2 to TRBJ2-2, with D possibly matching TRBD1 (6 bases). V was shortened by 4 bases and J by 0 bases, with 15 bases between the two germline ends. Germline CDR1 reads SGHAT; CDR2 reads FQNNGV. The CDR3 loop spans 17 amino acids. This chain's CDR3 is CASSSDSGHANTGELFF. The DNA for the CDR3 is TGTGCCAGCAGCTCCGACTCGGGACATGCGAACACCGGGGAGCTGTTTTTT.

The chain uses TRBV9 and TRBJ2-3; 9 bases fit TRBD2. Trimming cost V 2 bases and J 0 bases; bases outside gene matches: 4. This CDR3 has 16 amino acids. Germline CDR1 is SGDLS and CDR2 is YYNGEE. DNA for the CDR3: TGTGCCAGCAGCGTTAGCGGGGGCTTGAGCACAGATACGCAGTATTTT. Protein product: CASSVSGGLSTDTQYF.

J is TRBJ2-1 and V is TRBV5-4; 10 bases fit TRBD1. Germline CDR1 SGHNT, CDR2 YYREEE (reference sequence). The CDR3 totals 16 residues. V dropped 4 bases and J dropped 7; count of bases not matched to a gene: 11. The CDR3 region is CASSPPRQGAGNEQFF. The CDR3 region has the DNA TGTGCCAGCAGCCCTCCTAGACAGGGGGCCGGTAATGAGCAGTTCTTC. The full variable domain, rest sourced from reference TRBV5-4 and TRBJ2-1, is ETGVTQSPTHLIKTRGQQVTLRCSSQSGHNTVSWYQQALGQGPQFIFQYYREEENGRGNFPPRFSGLQFPNYSSELNVNALELDDSALYLCASSPPRQGAGNEQFFGPGTRLTVL.

DNA for the CDR3: TGTGCCAGCAGCCCAAAGAGGGAATCTGAAAGCACTCTAGCCAAAAACATTCAGTACTTC. Translated, it gives CASSPKRESESTLAKNIQYF. The gene calls are TRBV21-1 and TRBJ2-4; the DNA was not used to check the table's D call, TRBD2. TRBV21-1 is shown as a pseudogene. The CDR3 contains 20 residues.

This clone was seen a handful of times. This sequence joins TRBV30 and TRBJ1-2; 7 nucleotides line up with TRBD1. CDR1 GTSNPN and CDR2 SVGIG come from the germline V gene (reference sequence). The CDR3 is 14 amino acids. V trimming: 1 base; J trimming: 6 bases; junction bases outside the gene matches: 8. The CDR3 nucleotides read TGTGCCTGGAGTGGGGACAGTTGGGGCGATGGCTACACCTTC. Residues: CAWSGDSWGDGYTF.

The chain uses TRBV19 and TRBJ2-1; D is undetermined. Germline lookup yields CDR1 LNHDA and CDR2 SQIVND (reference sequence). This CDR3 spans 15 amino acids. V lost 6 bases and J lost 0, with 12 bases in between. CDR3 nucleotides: TGTGCCAGTAGGCAAGCGTATAGCTCCTACAATGAGCAGTTCTTC. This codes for CASRQAYSSYNEQFF.

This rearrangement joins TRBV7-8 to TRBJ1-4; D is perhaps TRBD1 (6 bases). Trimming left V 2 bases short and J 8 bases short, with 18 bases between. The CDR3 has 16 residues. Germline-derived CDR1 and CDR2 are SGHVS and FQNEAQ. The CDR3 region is CASSLYTGTTREKLFF. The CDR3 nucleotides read TGTGCCAGCAGCTTATATACCGGGACAACGCGGGAAAAACTGTTTTTT.

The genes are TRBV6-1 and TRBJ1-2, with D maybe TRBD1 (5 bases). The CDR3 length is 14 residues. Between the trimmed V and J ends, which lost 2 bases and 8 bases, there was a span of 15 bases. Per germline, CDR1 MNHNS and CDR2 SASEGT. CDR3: CASSERRGPEGYTF. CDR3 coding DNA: TGTGCCAGCAGTGAACGAAGGGGCCCAGAGGGCTACACCTTC.

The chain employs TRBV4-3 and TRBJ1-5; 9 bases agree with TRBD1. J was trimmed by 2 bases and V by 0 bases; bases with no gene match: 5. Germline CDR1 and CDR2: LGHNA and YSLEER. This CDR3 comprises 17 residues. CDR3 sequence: CASSQDLGQGGNQPQHF. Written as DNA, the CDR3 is TGCGCCAGCAGCCAAGATCTGGGACAGGGAGGCAATCAGCCCCAGCATTTT.

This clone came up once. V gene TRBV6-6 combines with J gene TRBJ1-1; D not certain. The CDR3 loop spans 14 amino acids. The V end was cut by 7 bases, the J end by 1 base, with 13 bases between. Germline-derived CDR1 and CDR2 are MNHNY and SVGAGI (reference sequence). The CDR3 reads CASKALAANTEAFF. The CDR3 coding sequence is TGTGCCAGCAAGGCCCTGGCGGCGAACACTGAAGCTTTCTTT.

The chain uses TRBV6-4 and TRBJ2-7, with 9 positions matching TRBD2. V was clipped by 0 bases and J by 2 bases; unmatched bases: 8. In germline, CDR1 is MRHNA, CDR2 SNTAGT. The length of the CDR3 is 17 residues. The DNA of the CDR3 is TGTGCCAGCAGTGACTCTTTCCCTGGACTAGCGACCTACGAGCAGTACTTC. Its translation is CASSDSFPGLATYEQYF.

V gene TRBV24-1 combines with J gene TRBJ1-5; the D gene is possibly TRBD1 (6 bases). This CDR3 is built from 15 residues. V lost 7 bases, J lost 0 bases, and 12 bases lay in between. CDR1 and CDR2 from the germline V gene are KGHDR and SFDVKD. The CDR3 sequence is CATSPGTHSNQPQHF. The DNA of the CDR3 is TGTGCCACCAGCCCCGGGACACATAGCAATCAGCCCCAGCATTTT.

CDR3: CASSPFGGPYEQYV. CDR3 coding DNA: TGTGCCAGCAGTCCCTTTGGTGGGCCCTACGAGCAGTACGTC. This rearrangement joins TRBV27 to TRBJ2-7; D is unclear. V shed 5 bases and J shed 2 bases, with 13 bases lying between them. In germline, CDR1 is MNHEY, CDR2 SMNVEV (reference sequence). The CDR3 is made up of 14 amino acids.

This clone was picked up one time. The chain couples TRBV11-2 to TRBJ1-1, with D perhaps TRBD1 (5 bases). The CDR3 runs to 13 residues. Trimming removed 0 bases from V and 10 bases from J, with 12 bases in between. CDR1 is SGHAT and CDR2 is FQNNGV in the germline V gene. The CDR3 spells CASSLDARVGAFF. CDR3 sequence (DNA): TGTGCCAGCAGCTTAGACGCCAGGGTGGGAGCTTTCTTT.

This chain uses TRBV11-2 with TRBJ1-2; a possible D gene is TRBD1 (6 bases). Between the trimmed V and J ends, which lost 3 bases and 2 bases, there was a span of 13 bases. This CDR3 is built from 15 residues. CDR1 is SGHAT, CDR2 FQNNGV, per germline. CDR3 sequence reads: CASSFVGGGNYGYTF. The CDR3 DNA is TGTGCCAGCAGCTTCGTTGGGGGGGGCAACTATGGCTACACCTTC.

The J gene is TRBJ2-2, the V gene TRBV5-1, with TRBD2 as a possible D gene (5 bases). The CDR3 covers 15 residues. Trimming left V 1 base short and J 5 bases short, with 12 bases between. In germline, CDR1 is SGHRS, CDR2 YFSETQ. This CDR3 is CASSLRGWETGELFF. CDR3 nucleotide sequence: TGCGCCAGCAGCTTGAGAGGGTGGGAGACCGGGGAGCTGTTTTTT.

The CDR3 coding sequence is TGTGCCCACCGGGCGGGGGGCCCCCCCTACGAGCAGTACTTC. It is translated as CAHRAGGPPYEQYF. V and J are TRBV6-5 and TRBJ2-7; 8 bases map to TRBD2. The CDR3 has 14 amino acids. Trimming removed 11 bases from V and 2 bases from J; junction bases left unmatched: 11. Germline V gene data show CDR1 as MNHEY and CDR2 as SVGAGI.

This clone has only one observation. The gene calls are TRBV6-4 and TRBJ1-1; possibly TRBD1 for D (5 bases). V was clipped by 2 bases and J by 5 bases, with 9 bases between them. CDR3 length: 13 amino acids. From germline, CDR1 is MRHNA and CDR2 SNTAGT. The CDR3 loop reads CASSDPGGTEAFF. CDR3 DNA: TGTGCCAGCAGTGACCCCGGGGGAACTGAAGCTTTCTTT.

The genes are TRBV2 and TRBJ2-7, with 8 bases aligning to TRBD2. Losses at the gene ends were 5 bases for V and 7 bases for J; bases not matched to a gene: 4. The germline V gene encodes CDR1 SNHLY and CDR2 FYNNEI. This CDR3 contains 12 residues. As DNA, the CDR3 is TGTGCCAGCAGTCTAGTAGCGGGGGAGCAGTACTTC. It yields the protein CASSLVAGEQYF.